The present T cell receptor (beta chain) was sequenced within a study of cytomegalovirus exposure and HLA in healthy donors (dated by TCRdb to about 2017). Describing the broader study: According to an earlier analysis of 587 of the donors, about 179 million T cells yielded 95 million to 140 million unique TCR beta sequences and around 300 Gb of sequence data. All discovery cohort repertoires had been generated using a single sequencing platform. The number of typed donors differed by locus: about 620-640 for A, B, C, DRB1 and DQB1; roughly 510 for DQA1; approximately 610 for DPA1; and 400 to 480 for DPB1. Both class I and class II loci were covered by HLA typing, at four-digit resolution. Across some 400 genotyped donors of the cohort, an average of about 240,000 unique TCR beta nucleotide sequences per donor were sequenced, and roughly a sixth of those sequences were non-productive. Approximately 310 gigabases of sequencing data and 75 million to 85 million unique TCR sequences made up an early release that covered approximately 620 HLA-typed donors. Rather than drawing on any new phenotypic data, the later analysis identified candidate immune exposures from TCR beta sequences and the way those sequences occurred across donors. Of the 300 to 500 genotyped donors, more than 75% were placed in the genetic ancestry cluster associated with self-reported Caucasian donors. A later analysis re-examined previously published TCR beta repertoires from more than 650 donors and added high-resolution HLA genotyping to investigate patterns of TCR occurrence. In addition to the first cohort of 666 subjects, a separate validation cohort of approximately 110 different subjects was used. Five DR-DQ haplotypes were handled as single units for association and clustering, since linkage in the cohort was strong. To predict cytomegalovirus infection status, the study combined high-throughput TCR immunosequencing, statistical association of individual TCRs with disease status, and machine learning. The study was designed to test whether signatures of past pathogen exposure could be identified by cataloging public T cell receptors. A later genetic analysis used genome-wide SNP genotypes for 398 of the 666 donors, treating that subset as a discovery cohort. In an earlier analysis of a few hundred of the donors, high-throughput TCR beta sequencing was used to judge whether each TCR beta V gene segment behaved as functional or pseudogenic. Donor age, sex, ethnicity and CMV serostatus were compiled alongside the repertoire data. The study profiled the T cell repertoires of around 700 subjects by immunosequencing and related them to cytomegalovirus serostatus.

Concerning this clone itself: The antigen it recognizes is unknown. No much larger clonotype is one base removed from it; base qualities were not supplied.

The cohort comprised several hundred healthy bone marrow donors. Cohort members were all nominally healthy when sampled, although unrecorded immune exposures were likely present. The donor tested CMV seronegative, placing the donor among the 350 to 400 seronegative members of the cohort. A peripheral blood sample was collected from each donor, and TCR beta sequencing was performed on peripheral blood mononuclear cells. Genomic DNA was extracted from the blood cell samples with the Qiagen DNeasy Blood Extraction Kit. The CDR1 and CDR2 encoded by the germline V gene are SGHTA and FQGNSA. Inclusive of the bounding cysteine and phenylalanine, the CDR3 is 15 residues long. Of the read, only the CDR3 DNA is kept; its 45 bases are in frame from base 1. The junction carries 13 bases between V and J, which are trimmed by 3 bases and 5 bases respectively. The investigation overall reported the following: An earlier analysis of approximately 570 of the donors showed that most TCR beta V segments appeared in productive rearrangements either about 87% or about 30% of the time, which broadly matched IMGT annotations. The classifier was reported to diagnose cytomegalovirus status with high specificity and sensitivity in both the original and validation cohorts. Because HLA typing was unavailable for some donors at each locus, only the typed subset was used in association tests. An association between a missense DCLRE1C variant and V-gene and J-gene trimming of TCR beta chains was found in a later genetic analysis and replicated in an independent cohort. A further reported finding was that TCR beta sequences accurately predicted the HLA-A and HLA-B alleles for most subjects in the first cohort. Most TCR sequences were observed very rarely across donors, whereas some public TCRs were present in many individuals. Three of the identified cytomegalovirus-associated TCR beta chains were confirmed in vitro to be specific for cytomegalovirus antigens. According to a later analysis, most CMV-associated TCR beta chains appeared to be HLA-restricted, and the HLA associations seemed to be driven largely by CMV exposure. Compared with the 666-donor mean, donors in an Asian-associated ancestry cluster had fewer N-insertions in productive TCRs, according to a later genetic analysis. A cluster of highly shared sequence variants was judged likely to represent a technical artifact of the sequencing pipeline. It was suggested by the authors that the approach could potentially be generalized to other disease states and immunological phenotypes. Compared with equally common non-associated chains, HLA-associated TCR beta chains in a later analysis were more clonally expanded and had lower generation probabilities. Some IMGT-functional V segments, including TRBV6-2 and TRBV6-3, could not be told apart with the 87-base-pair reads, so those segments were excluded. The study gave a list of 150 to 200 TCR beta chains associated with cytomegalovirus. A later analysis found that TCR association rates varied across HLA loci, with DRB1 alleles showing the most associated TCRs and HLA-C alleles the fewest. Correlated functional status among segregating V segments might be attributable to linkage disequilibrium, but an unknown experimental factor could not be ruled out. This cohort had only TCR beta chains sequenced, and the lack of alpha or paired-chain data limited which features could be detected. Because counts were too low, under 20 rarely observed V segments, including chromosome 9 orphons, were left out of the earlier analysis of about 620 of the donors. CMV serostatus was the only immune exposure information available for the cohort. At a false discovery rate of 0.05, a later analysis linked 15,000 to 20,000 TCR beta sequences to specific HLA alleles. The presence/absence analyses assumed that sequencing depth was roughly uniform across donors, and that assumption may not be true. Strong co-occurrence of HLA alleles, especially DR and DQ, made assigning TCR associations to individual alleles difficult. In a later analysis, several top co-occurrence clusters were reported to appear linked to parvovirus B19, influenza, CMV and Epstein-Barr virus.

The method behind the library was the immunoSEQ multiplex PCR assay. The multiplex PCR relied on a mix of 60 forward primers for TCR Vbeta segments and 13 reverse primers for TCR Jbeta segments. The CDR3 region of rearranged TCR beta genes was amplified from genomic DNA by a multiplex PCR assay. The amplified TCR beta libraries were sequenced on the Illumina HiSeq System as 87-base-pair reads. Per the authors' processing: A later analysis tallied approximately 87 million unique TCR beta chains across the 666 repertoires, and some 10 million of those chains were shared by two or more donors. A nearest-neighbor algorithm error-corrected the raw reads and collapsed the reads into unique sequences, merging closely related sequences to remove PCR and sequencing errors. To assign V, D and J gene segments, CDR3 sequences were aligned to IMGT reference sequences. For a sequence to be retained, a match of at least six nucleotides was required to both a V gene segment and a J gene segment. Rearrangements were called productive when the CDR3 lacked stop codons and stayed in frame with V and J; all others were non-productive. CDR3 was defined according to IMGT convention as the region running from the second conserved V-encoded cysteine to the conserved J-encoded phenylalanine. The earlier analysis of fewer than 700 of the donors excluded sequences that lacked an unambiguous match to a single V gene segment. An earlier analysis of a few hundred of the donors classified V segments as functional when productive rearrangements were above 56.7% and as segregating when the standard deviation between donors was above 5%. To diagnose cytomegalovirus status from the catalog of TCR beta chain sequences, a statistical classification framework was built. V and J gene assignment, in a later analysis, came from comparing TCR nucleotide sequences with IMGT/GENE-DB human TR gene sequences. The TCRdist pipeline was used in a later analysis to assign CDR3 sequences and most-parsimonious VDJ recombination scenarios. In a later analysis, each TCR beta chain was defined by its CDR3 amino acid sequence together with its V-gene family, and reads lacking a unique V-gene family were excluded. In a later analysis, several hundred highly shared, low-generation-probability nucleotide sequences were removed to address suspected cross-contamination and a sequencing artifact. In a later analysis, a clonal expansion index was calculated for each public chain from normalized within-repertoire ranks of inferred template counts. In a later analysis, generation probabilities were computed using a VDJ recombination model fitted to out-of-frame rearrangements, and the results were checked against IGoR. In a later analysis, hypergeometric tests were used to score TCR-TCR, TCR-HLA and TCR-CMV co-occurrence, with a repertoire-size bias correction applied to TCR pairs. False discovery rates were estimated in a later analysis by permuting HLA or CMV assignments 20 times. A later analysis grouped co-occurring TCRs with DBSCAN, adding TCRdist sequence similarity when clustering within HLA-allele-positive subsets. For co-occurrence clustering, repertoires with fewer than 30,000 or more than 120,000 public chains were excluded, along with about five repertoires with anomalous nucleotide sharing. TCRdb stores this immuneACCESS table with in-frame sequences only. Part of the clones is absent; in the studies checked, under half of the shortfall reflects unresolved V genes, and no reason is known for the rest. That table is the source of V, J and clone size, and D and trimming were worked out from the DNA. This sample is represented by 200,000 or so clones; 70% to 85% of them were singletons. The top ten clonotypes cover 0.098% of the sample.

Here the chain combines TRBV7-2 and TRBJ1-4; no D gene can be assigned with confidence. This clonotype originated in a boy under 10 years old in good health and CMV-seronegative. The sequencing sample was made of PBMCs. In nucleotide form, the sequence is TGTGCCAGCAGCTTCTCTCAGGCAGACAATGAAAAACTGTTTTTT. Translated, this is CASSFSQADNEKLFF. Outside the CDR3, residues come from the reference TRBV7-2 and TRBJ1-4 proteins, so the full variable domain is: GAGVSQSPSNKVTEKGKDVELRCDPISGHTALYWYRQSLGQGLEFLIYFQGNSAPDKSGLPSDRFSAERTGGSVSTLTIQRTQQEDSAVYLCASSFSQADNEKLFFGSGTQLSVL.